The 18 T cell receptor beta chains listed next were all sequenced from one sample in a study of blood T cell repertoires in COVID-19. TCRdb keeps only in-frame clones here, not all; method: immunoSEQ multiplex PCR. The sample lists over 120,000 clones, over 65% seen once, with 3.5% to 5.5% in the top ten. Sequencing was carried out using peripheral blood. The receptors here all came from a woman of 80 years or more with active or convalescent COVID-19.

This chain uses TRBV5-4 with TRBJ1-2; D gene unclear. Germline CDR1 and CDR2: SGHNT and YYREEE (reference sequence). V was cut by 1 base and J by 5 bases, with 15 bases left in between. The CDR3 is made up of 15 amino acids. The CDR3 sequence is CASSLPPPREYGYTF. The CDR3 DNA reads TGTGCCAGCAGCTTGCCTCCCCCCCGGGAATATGGCTACACCTTC.

The chain is built from TRBV5-4 and TRBJ2-3; D unresolved. Trimming removed 4 bases from V and 3 bases from J, with 15 bases in between. The CDR3 has 15 amino acids. Germline V gene lookup returns CDR1 SGHNT and CDR2 YYREEE (reference sequence). The CDR3 region is CASSRQAAATDTQYF. CDR3 nucleotides: TGTGCCAGCAGCCGGCAGGCCGCCGCTACAGATACGCAGTATTTT.

V is TRBV2 and J is TRBJ2-1, with a weak D call TRBD1 (6 bases). The CDR3 is 15 residues long. Looked up from germline, CDR1 is SNHLY and CDR2 is FYNNEI. V lost 6 bases, J lost 0 bases, and 12 bases lay in between. CDR3 in DNA: TGTGCCAGCAGGGCGACAGGAAGCTCCTACAATGAGCAGTTCTTC. It specifies CASRATGSSYNEQFF.

J is TRBJ1-6 and V is TRBV5-1; a weak D match, TRBD1 (5 bases). CDR3 size: 13 residues. The germline CDR1 and CDR2 sequences are SGHRS and YFSETQ. V lost 4 bases and J 14 bases, leaving 16 bases between the germline ends. The CDR3 reads CASSIRQSPTLHF. The CDR3 coding sequence is TGCGCCAGCAGCATCCGACAGTCCCCTACCCTCCACTTT.

This clone was observed once. This chain connects TRBV5-1 to TRBJ2-7, with D perhaps matching TRBD2 (5 bases). Germline V CDR1 and CDR2: SGHRS, YFSETQ. The CDR3 runs 12 residues. The V end lost 4 bases, the J end lost 7 bases, and 12 bases lay between the germline ends. CDR3 nucleotides: TGCGCCAGCAGCGACCGGGGAAGGGAGCAGTACTTC. Residues: CASSDRGREQYF.

The table lists this clone with a few counts. The rearrangement joins TRBV18 to TRBJ1-3, with D maybe TRBD1 (6 bases). CDR3 length: 15 amino acids. Germline V gene data show CDR1 as KGHSH and CDR2 as LQKENI. The V gene lost 3 bases and the J gene lost 0 bases, with 9 bases spanning the gap. CDR3 in amino acids: CASSPEQGSGNTIYF. CDR3 bases: TGTGCCAGCTCACCCGAACAGGGCTCTGGAAACACCATATATTTT.

The gene calls are TRBV6-6 and TRBJ2-7; 7 bases line up with TRBD2. CDR1 is MNHNY, CDR2 SVGAGI, per germline (reference sequence). CDR3 length: 14 amino acids. With V trimmed by 5 bases and J by 5 bases, 9 bases remained unmatched. The CDR3 sequence: CASSPSGGVNEQYF. CDR3 nucleotide sequence: TGTGCCAGCAGTCCGAGTGGGGGGGTCAACGAGCAGTACTTC.

V and J are TRBV5-6 and TRBJ1-6; 10 bases align to TRBD1. J gave up 3 bases and V 2 bases, and 2 bases lay outside the gene matches. The CDR3 is 16 residues long. Germline V gene sequence: CDR1 SGHDT, CDR2 YYEEEE. The CDR3 DNA sequence: TGTGCCAGCAGCTTCGGGACAGGGGTCTATAATTCACCCCTCCACTTT. It yields the protein CASSFGTGVYNSPLHF.

The chain joins TRBV19 to TRBJ2-4; D possibly corresponds to TRBD2 (6 bases). Germline V gene sequence: CDR1 LNHDA, CDR2 SQIVND (reference sequence). V was cut by 6 bases and J by 4 bases, with 13 bases left in between. The CDR3 runs to 14 residues. The CDR3 DNA is TGTGCCAGTAGGCCCGGGACTGGAAAAAACATTCAGTACTTC. It yields the protein CASRPGTGKNIQYF. Looking up the rest from reference TRBV19 and TRBJ2-4 gives the full variable domain: DGGITQSPKYLFRKEGQNVTLSCEQNLNHDAMYWYRQDPGQGLRLIYYSQIVNDFQKGDIAEGYSVSREKKESFPLTVTSAQKNPTAFYLCASRPGTGKNIQYFGAGTRLSVL.

The chain joins TRBV6-4 to TRBJ1-1, with 8 bases fitting TRBD1. The V gene's germline CDR1 is MRHNA and CDR2 SNTAGT. Trimming at V came to 8 bases and at J to 4 bases, leaving 12 bases not matched to a gene. The CDR3 totals 15 residues. CDR3 in DNA: TGTGCCAGCTTAGGACAGGGAGGTCCTGCCACTGAAGCTTTCTTT. Amino acids: CASLGQGGPATEAFF.

The chain couples TRBV2 to TRBJ1-5; D is undetermined. Germline loops: CDR1 SNHLY, CDR2 FYNNEI. The CDR3 loop spans 15 amino acids. The V end lost 2 bases, the J end lost 2 bases, and 10 bases lay between the germline ends. The CDR3 nucleotides read TGTGCCAGCAGTGAAACGGGATATCGCAATCAGCCCCAGCATTTT. Amino acid sequence: CASSETGYRNQPQHF.

This clone was seen only once. The V call is TRBV7-8, the J call TRBJ2-2; D remains unclear. V was shortened by 5 bases and J by 4 bases, with 14 bases between the two germline ends. The CDR3 is made up of 15 amino acids. Per germline, CDR1 SGHVS and CDR2 FQNEAQ. The CDR3 DNA reads as TGTGCCAGCAGCCCGCTTCGAGTAAGCACCGGGGAGCTGTTTTTT. It encodes CASSPLRVSTGELFF. Full variable domain (remainder filled in from reference TRBV7-8 and TRBJ2-2): GAGVSQSPRYKVAKRGQDVALRCDPISGHVSLFWYQQALGQGPEFLTYFQNEAQLDKSGLPSDRFFAERPEGSVSTLKIQRTQQEDSAVYLCASSPLRVSTGELFFGEGSRLTVL.

This clone was seen only a few times. The chain is built from TRBV6-6 and TRBJ2-1; 7 positions match TRBD2. CDR1 is MNHNY and CDR2 is SVGAGI in the germline V gene (reference sequence). This CDR3 comprises 15 residues. Trimming removed 2 bases from V and 9 bases from J; junction bases left unmatched: 10. In DNA form, the CDR3 reads TGTGCCAGCAGTTACGGGAGGGCGGTAACGGGTGAGCAGTTCTTC. Its protein product is CASSYGRAVTGEQFF.

The chain has TRBV12-3 or TRBV12-4 and TRBJ2-7, with D possibly TRBD2 on 5 matching bases. Between the trimmed V and J ends, which lost 5 bases and 3 bases, there was a span of 5 bases. This CDR3 contains 11 residues. The CDR3 DNA reads as TGTGCCAGCAGTGAGGGCTACGAGCAGTACTTC. Protein sequence: CASSEGYEQYF.

The chain carries TRBV3-1 (or the pseudogene TRBV3-2) and TRBJ1-2, with D possibly matching TRBD1 (5 bases). Germline-derived CDR1 and CDR2 are LGHDT and YNNKEL (reference sequence). The CDR3 extends over 14 amino acids. V shed 2 bases and J shed 2 bases, with 9 bases lying between them. CDR3 in DNA: TGTGCCAGCAGCCAACGTAAGGGGAACTATGGCTACACCTTC. Translation gives CASSQRKGNYGYTF.

This chain links TRBV5-6 with TRBJ2-7; TRBD2 matches 8 bases. Trimming cost V 1 base and J 4 bases; bases outside gene matches: 1. There are 13 residues in the CDR3. CDR1 and CDR2 (germline): SGHDT, YYEEEE. CDR3 DNA: TGTGCCAGCAGCTTGCGGGGGGGATACGAGCAGTACTTC. It codes for CASSLRGGYEQYF.

V usage is TRBV5-1 and J usage is TRBJ1-3; 7 nucleotides align to TRBD1. V was pared by 0 bases and J by 0 bases, with 6 bases of the junction left unmatched. Germline lookup yields CDR1 SGHRS and CDR2 YFSETQ. The CDR3 contains 17 residues. CDR3 loop: CASSLGGQRSSGNTIYF. The CDR3 region has the DNA TGCGCCAGCAGCTTGGGGGGACAGCGAAGCTCTGGAAACACCATATATTTT.

The rearrangement joins TRBV7-8 to TRBJ1-1; D call uncertain. The CDR3 runs to 14 residues. Germline lookup yields CDR1 SGHVS and CDR2 FQNEAQ. The V end was cut by 2 bases, the J end by 5 bases, with 12 bases between. The CDR3 reads CASSLSEVWTEAFF. In DNA, the CDR3 is TGTGCCAGCAGCTTATCCGAGGTTTGGACTGAAGCTTTCTTT.